This T cell receptor beta chain was recorded in a study of PD-L1 blockade in urothelial cancer (dated by TCRdb to about 2017). In the study overall: Therapy was started in the mid-2010s for all patients, and atezolizumab 1,200 mg was administered intravenously every 3 weeks. About 85% of the 29 patients were males with bladder-origin urothelial cancer, and 18 of 29 reported a prior smoking history. An ECOG performance status of 0 or 1 was recorded for the patients, and 0 to 3 prior chemotherapy regimens had been received by the patients. Blood samples were analyzed 3 weeks after the start of treatment (second dose) and 6 weeks after the start of treatment. Blood samples gave a median of approximately 150,000 T cells and some 83,000 unique TCRs, with a median clonality of about 0.078. The study was an exploratory multi-omic analysis of somatic, immune and clinical correlates of response to PD-L1 blockade with atezolizumab in urothelial cancer. Pretreatment tumor samples and matched peripheral blood, collected serially before and after atezolizumab treatment, underwent TCR sequencing. Durable clinical benefit meant progression-free survival longer than 6 months, and TCR features were also tested against progression-free and overall survival. In the same patients, whole exome sequencing and RNA sequencing of pretreatment tumors were performed in addition to TCR sequencing. Durable clinical benefit was achieved by nine patients and was not achieved by 20 patients. Just over 28 patients had pretreatment blood TCR-seq, around 25 had at least one posttreatment blood collection, and around 25 had tumor TCR-seq.

With respect to this clone: The target of this receptor is not known. No qualities accompany the bases; no much larger clone lies one base away.

A cohort of more than 25 patients with locally advanced or metastatic urothelial carcinoma, treated at Memorial Sloan Kettering on a trial protocol, was included. Peripheral blood mononuclear cells were collected pretreatment and during treatment, with between 1 and 8 total time points per patient. The Qiagen DNeasy Blood extraction kit was used to purify genomic DNA from total PBMCs and tumor samples. Collected pretreatment and during treatment, PBMCs were isolated and stored as previously described. The study at large found these results: Improved progression-free and overall survival was found to be associated with pretreatment peripheral blood TCR clonality below the median. Small sample size (n of about 30) and many exploratory analyses mean the results are intended to be hypothesis-generating. Greater expansion of tumor-associated TCR clones in peripheral blood 3 weeks after the start of treatment was observed in patients with durable benefit (n of about 20, p = 0.022).

To estimate absolute template abundance from read counts, synthetic TCR analog templates were spiked into each PCR. TCRbeta CDR3 regions were amplified from genomic DNA with bias-controlled V and J gene primers using the immunoSEQ assay. Rearranged TCRbeta segments were sequenced at approximately 20X coverage. Concerning the study's data processing: Sequencing errors were corrected by clustering and CDR3s were annotated against IMGT to assign V, D and J genes. Only productive TCRbeta rearrangements were used in downstream analyses, excluding out-of-frame or stop-codon sequences. Clonality was calculated as one minus the Shannon entropy normalized by the log of the number of unique productive sequences. Clones differing between time points or between blood and tumor were identified by Fisher's exact test with Benjamini-Hochberg correction at adjusted p below 0.01. In TCRdb, the immuneACCESS table is reduced to in-frame sequences with V and J assigned. These tables do not hold every clone; where another copy was compared, an unresolved V gene accounts for under half, and the others remain unexplained. Clonal size and the V and J genes are those of that table, whereas D and trimming came from the DNA. The sample table shows about 83,000 clones, and around 87% are seen once. 4.5% to 7% of the sample is held by the ten biggest clonotypes.

Including cysteine and phenylalanine, the CDR3 has 17 amino acids. CDR3 DNA is the only sequence kept; it has 51 bases, read in frame from the first base. Germline trimming: 4 bases from V, 0 bases from J; junction bases outside gene matches: 5. CDR1 and CDR2 are read off the germline V gene as ENHRY and SYGVKD. This TCR was recovered from a woman between 70 and 85 years old with urothelial cancer. The chain links TRBV10-3 with TRBJ2-1, with 11 bases in between that match TRBD2. The starting material was PBMCs, obtained around atezolizumab (anti-PD-L1) treatment. At the DNA level, the sequence is TGTGCCATCAGTGCACTAGCGGGGGACCTCTCCTACAATGAGCAGTTCTTC. This is translated as CAISALAGDLSYNEQFF.